The next 8 T cell receptor beta chains were all read from a single sample in a study of blood T cell repertoires in COVID-19. Libraries were prepared by immunoSEQ multiplex PCR; TCRdb keeps only in-frame clonotypes and omits some of them. Among tens of thousands of clones listed, approximately 81% were seen once. Sequenced sample: peripheral blood. These receptors originate from an elderly woman with active or convalescent COVID-19.

The chain couples TRBV19 to TRBJ1-1, with D perhaps TRBD1 (6 bases). The germline V gene encodes CDR1 LNHDA and CDR2 SQIVND (reference sequence). Trimming cost V 3 bases and J 0 bases, with 11 bases left between them. The CDR3 extends over 15 amino acids. DNA of the CDR3: TGTGCCAGTAGTATTGGACAGATGATGAACACTGAAGCTTTCTTT. Its translation: CASSIGQMMNTEAFF.

For the CDR3, the DNA is TGTGCCAGTAGTATAGCTAAGCCCGGGACTAGCGTTTACAATGAGCAGTTCTTC. Translated: CASSIAKPGTSVYNEQFF. The rearrangement uses TRBV19 and TRBJ2-1; 10 positions agree with TRBD2. Germline-derived CDR1 and CDR2 are LNHDA and SQIVND (reference sequence). V was clipped by 1 base and J by 4 bases; unmatched bases: 10. The CDR3 extends over 18 amino acids.

The chain employs TRBV6-1 and TRBJ1-4; 10 positions agree with TRBD1. J was trimmed by 7 bases and V by 6 bases; bases with no gene match: 8. This CDR3 comprises 15 residues. Germline CDR1 MNHNS, CDR2 SASEGT. DNA of the CDR3: TGTGCCAGCAGCCGGGGGACAGGGGTGGTTGAAAAACTGTTTTTT. Translated, it gives CASSRGTGVVEKLFF.

The rearrangement links TRBV4-3 to TRBJ1-3, with unresolved D. This CDR3 has 16 residues. With 2 bases removed from V and 0 bases from J, the gap between germline ends came to 11 bases. CDR1 is LGHNA and CDR2 is YSLEER in the germline V gene. The CDR3 bases are TGCGCCAGCAGCCAATTGGGCAGGATCTCTGGAAACACCATATATTTT. This codes for CASSQLGRISGNTIYF.

This chain joins TRBV7-2 and TRBJ2-7, with 13 positions matching TRBD2. V lost 6 bases and J lost 3; bases outside the gene matches: 8. CDR1 and CDR2 (germline): SGHTA, FQGNSA. CDR3 length equals 16 residues. CDR3 sequence reads: CASRTSGGAYDYEQYF. CDR3 nucleotides: TGTGCCAGCAGAACTAGCGGGGGGGCGTATGACTACGAGCAGTACTTC.

This clone occurred a few times. The rearrangement uses TRBV18 and TRBJ2-1; TRBD1 matches 10 bases. This CDR3 contains 17 residues. The germline gives CDR1 KGHSH, CDR2 LQKENI. V lost 0 bases, J lost 9 bases, and 11 bases stayed unmatched. CDR3 sequence: CASSPPPGQGPGGEQFF. The CDR3, as DNA: TGTGCCAGCTCACCACCTCCGGGACAGGGGCCAGGGGGTGAGCAGTTCTTC.

The chain couples TRBV3-1 (or the pseudogene TRBV3-2) to TRBJ2-5, with D unresolved. V shed 2 bases and J shed 4 bases, with 11 bases lying between them. The CDR3 extends over 14 amino acids. Germline V CDR1 and CDR2: LGHDT, YNNKEL (reference sequence). The CDR3 nucleotides are TGTGCCAGCAGCCAACAACATGGGCGAGAGACCCAGTACTTC. This sequence encodes CASSQQHGRETQYF.

The table lists this clone with a few counts. The chain recombines TRBV5-4 with TRBJ2-3; 11 bases are shared with TRBD2. Germline CDR1 reads SGHNT; CDR2 reads YYREEE (reference sequence). The CDR3 covers 18 residues. Trimming removed 0 bases from V and 4 bases from J; junction bases left unmatched: 10. DNA of the CDR3: TGTGCCAGCAGCTTGGGCCCCCCTACTAGCGGGAGCGCAGATACGCAGTATTTT. Translation gives CASSLGPPTSGSADTQYF.